This TCR beta chain originates from a study of blood T cell repertoires in COVID-19. The CDR3 spans 13 residues. Looked up from germline, CDR1 is MNHEY and CDR2 is SVGAGI. V was pared by 7 bases and J by 1 base, with 10 bases between. Method: immunoSEQ multiplex PCR; TCRdb's copy keeps in-frame clones and lacks some. Of approximately 260,000 clones in the sample, approximately 80% were seen once. The rearrangement links TRBV6-5 to TRBJ1-1; no definite D call. Material for sequencing was peripheral blood. This clonotype was obtained from a woman of 80 years or more with active or convalescent COVID-19. The CDR3, as DNA: TGTGCCAGCACCTTAACATCGAACACTGAAGCTTTCTTT. Encoded protein: CASTLTSNTEAFF.